This TCR beta chain was profiled in a study of blood T cell repertoires in COVID-19. Per the original data handling: By means of reference gene primer amplification, nucleated cell counts were estimated. Sequencing used immunoSEQ multiplex PCR; TCRdb keeps in-frame clones, though not all of them. V and J calls plus clone size are reproduced from that table; the DNA served to infer D and trimming. The table includes 350,000 to 400,000 clones, 88% detected once. Participants came from 24 US areas, aged roughly 18 to 95 years. Cohort placement rested on clinical history that participants reported themselves. The recovered donors of Cohort 3 showed two negative PCRs, clearance, or symptom resolution. V gave up 4 bases and J gave up 6 bases, with 9 bases separating them. The CDR3 sequence is 13 residues long. The germline CDR1 and CDR2 sequences are KGHSH and LQKENI.

This sequence was found in a young woman who had recovered from COVID-19. The sample consisted of PBMCs or T cells enriched from blood (not recorded which). V and J are TRBV18 and TRBJ2-2, with a tentative D call TRBD1 (6 bases). This chain's CDR3 is CASSLQGAGELFF. CDR3 bases: TGTGCCAGCTCACTACAGGGCGCCGGGGAGCTGTTTTTT.